The 18 T cell receptor beta chains listed next were all sequenced from one sample in a study of vaccination and CD4 T cells after COVID-19. An Oncomine TCR Beta short-read assay was used to sequence the DNA from cultured CD4+ T cells. In TCRdb, the PCR reads were re-called with MiXCR into one record per CDR3 protein. The sample lists 15,000 to 20,000 distinct CDR3 sequences; roughly three fifths were seen once. For these receptors, no antigen is known. Documented treatment: approximately nine-day PBMC culture with coronavirus spike peptide pools or control peptides (ViraFEST assay). The sequenced material came from CD4+ T cells from blood, cultured in vitro. The receptors were gathered from a human donor who had recovered from COVID-19.

This chain links TRBV20-1 with TRBJ2-7, with D perhaps matching TRBD1 (5 bases). The germline V gene has CDR1 DFQATT and CDR2 SNEGSKA (reference sequence). Deletions cut 7 bases from V and 2 bases from J, with 9 bases between. This CDR3 region has 11 residues. The chain's CDR3 is CSVQEAYEQYF. CDR3 nucleotide sequence: TGCAGTGTACAGGAAGCCTACGAGCAGTACTTC.

This clonotype occurred once. The chain is built from TRBV7-2 and TRBJ2-7, with D perhaps matching TRBD1 (6 bases). The ends were cut back, 0 bases at V and 3 bases at J, with 12 bases in the middle. Looked up from germline, CDR1 is SGHTA and CDR2 is FQGNSA. The CDR3 extends over 15 amino acids. Here the CDR3 reads CASSLAQGSGYEQYF. DNA of the CDR3: TGTGCCAGCAGCTTAGCGCAGGGGTCCGGCTACGAGCAGTACTTC.

V and J are TRBV2 and TRBJ2-7; TRBD2 agrees at 7 bases. CDR1 and CDR2 from the germline V gene are SNHLY and FYNNEI. The CDR3 has 12 amino acids. V lost 5 bases and J lost 5; bases outside the gene matches: 3. CDR3 nucleotides: TGTGCCAGCAGTTTACTAGCGCACGAGCAGTACTTC. Translation: CASSLLAHEQYF.

In its sample, this clonotype was seen a few times. This chain joins TRBV20-1 and TRBJ2-5, with unresolved D. The CDR3 has 14 residues. Germline-derived CDR1 and CDR2 are DFQATT and SNEGSKA (reference sequence). The V and J ends lost 0 bases and 4 bases respectively, with 12 bases between them. Written as DNA, the CDR3 is TGCAGTGCTAGAGATTTTGGCGGCCTAGAGACCCAGTACTTC. This encodes CSARDFGGLETQYF.

V gene TRBV12-3 or TRBV12-4 combines with J gene TRBJ2-7; the D is unclear. The V end was cut by 6 bases, the J end by 3 bases, with 0 bases between. The CDR3 totals 9 residues. CDR3 bases: TGTGCCAGCAGCTACGAGCAGTACTTC. Translation gives CASSYEQYF.

This clonotype was detected only once. This chain joins TRBV7-2 and TRBJ1-2; perhaps TRBD1 as D (5 bases). V shed 2 bases and J shed 3 bases, with 10 bases lying between them. There are 14 residues in the CDR3. Germline CDR1 is SGHTA and CDR2 is FQGNSA. This chain's CDR3 is CASSLMRGDYGYTF. The CDR3 nucleotides read TGTGCCAGCAGCTTAATGAGAGGGGACTATGGCTACACCTTC.

The chain is built from TRBV5-1 and TRBJ1-1; D is unresolved. The CDR3 covers 14 residues. The ends were cut back, 0 bases at V and 1 base at J, with 7 bases in the middle. The V gene's germline CDR1 is SGHRS and CDR2 YFSETQ. The CDR3 spells CASSLERGNTEAFF. In DNA form, the CDR3 reads TGCGCCAGCAGCTTGGAGCGGGGGAACACTGAAGCTTTCTTT. Full variable domain (missing parts from reference TRBV5-1 and TRBJ1-1): KAGVTQTPRYLIKTRGQQVTLSCSPISGHRSVSWYQQTPGQGLQFLFEYFSETQRNKGNFPGRFSGRQFSNSRSEMNVSTLELGDSALYLCASSLERGNTEAFFGQGTRLTVV.

V and J are TRBV6-2 or TRBV6-3 and TRBJ2-7; D call uncertain. Germline-derived CDR1 and CDR2 are MNHEY and SVGEGT. Trimming took off 2 bases at V and 6 bases at J, with 11 bases between the two ends. The CDR3 totals 13 residues. The CDR3, as DNA: TGTGCCAGCAGTTACCGCCGCCCTATCGAGCAGTACTTC. Amino acids: CASSYRRPIEQYF.

This clonotype occurred a few times. The chain recombines TRBV12-3 or TRBV12-4 with TRBJ2-2; TRBD2 agrees at 14 bases. Trimming removed 5 bases from V and 6 bases from J; junction bases left unmatched: 8. The CDR3 is made up of 17 amino acids. Here the CDR3 reads CASSLRLAGGQAGELFF. The CDR3 bases are TGTGCCAGCAGTCTCAGACTAGCGGGGGGGCAAGCCGGGGAGCTGTTTTTT.

This sequence joins TRBV19 and TRBJ2-7; possibly TRBD1 for D (5 bases). The CDR3 has 14 residues. Trimming pared 4 bases from V and 2 bases from J, leaving 12 bases between. Germline CDR1 and CDR2: LNHDA and SQIVND (reference sequence). The CDR3 bases are TGTGCCAGTAGTACCGACAGTCGAGCCTACGAGCAGTACTTC. This encodes CASSTDSRAYEQYF. Based on the CDR3 plus reference TRBV19 and TRBJ2-7, the full variable domain is DGGITQSPKYLFRKEGQNVTLSCEQNLNHDAMYWYRQDPGQGLRLIYYSQIVNDFQKGDIAEGYSVSREKKESFPLTVTSAQKNPTAFYLCASSTDSRAYEQYFGPGTRLTVT.

The rearrangement joins TRBV20-1 to TRBJ1-1; D is unresolved. CDR1 and CDR2 from the germline V gene are DFQATT and SNEGSKA (reference sequence). The CDR3 runs 14 residues. V lost 4 bases, J lost 3 bases, and 15 bases lay in between. The CDR3 spells CSAKDAATDTEAFF. The DNA for the CDR3 is TGCAGTGCTAAGGATGCCGCTACAGACACTGAAGCTTTCTTT.

The chain couples TRBV6-1 to TRBJ2-2, with 7 bases that match TRBD1. Germline V lookup: CDR1 MNHNS, CDR2 SASEGT. CDR3 length equals 14 residues. V lost 1 base, J lost 7 bases, and 3 bases stayed unmatched. CDR3 in DNA: TGTGCCAGCAGTGAAGAGAGGGGGCTCGGGGAGCTGTTTTTT. Protein: CASSEERGLGELFF.

The rearrangement joins TRBV6-5 to TRBJ1-1; D is possibly TRBD1 (5 bases). This CDR3 comprises 12 residues. In germline, CDR1 is MNHEY, CDR2 SVGAGI. The V end lost 2 bases, the J end lost 10 bases, and 11 bases lay between the germline ends. CDR3 bases: TGTGCCAGCAGTTACGGGCAGGGAGTAGCTTTCTTT. As protein: CASSYGQGVAFF.

The gene calls are TRBV6-2 or TRBV6-3 and TRBJ1-1, with TRBD1 identical over 9 bases. V was clipped by 6 bases and J by 4 bases; unmatched bases: 9. The CDR3 spans 15 residues. CDR1 is MNHEY, CDR2 SVGEGT, per germline. Here the CDR3 DNA reads TGTGCCAGCAGCCCCCGACAGGGGGTTGGCACTGAAGCTTTCTTT. Protein product: CASSPRQGVGTEAFF.

The chain carries TRBV20-1 and TRBJ1-5, with a possible D match to TRBD1 (6 bases). Germline assignment: CDR1 DFQATT and CDR2 SNEGSKA (reference sequence). Trimming took off 3 bases at V and 4 bases at J, with 13 bases between the two ends. The length of the CDR3 is 14 residues. In DNA form, the CDR3 reads TGCAGTGCTAGGAATAGGGGGACAAATCAGCCCCAGCATTTT. Translation gives CSARNRGTNQPQHF.

The chain is built from TRBV5-3 and TRBJ2-1, with TRBD1 matching 10 bases. TRBV5-3 is known as an ORF, though its function is uncertain. The V segment lost 4 bases and the J segment 0 bases; nucleotides outside the gene matches: 13. The CDR3 has 19 amino acids. CDR3: CARSAETGGGGSSYNEQFF. The CDR3 nucleotides are TGTGCCAGAAGCGCGGAGACAGGGGGCGGTGGTAGCTCCTACAATGAGCAGTTCTTC.

This sequence joins TRBV7-9 and TRBJ2-3; D is unresolved. With 2 bases removed from V and 9 bases from J, the gap between germline ends came to 12 bases. The CDR3 runs 13 residues. Germline CDR1 reads SEHNR; CDR2 reads FQNEAQ (reference sequence). The DNA of the CDR3 is TGTGCCAGCAGCTTATCCCTCACCGGCACGCAGTATTTT. Amino acids: CASSLSLTGTQYF.

The chain recombines TRBV2 with TRBJ1-1; D unresolved. CDR1 is SNHLY and CDR2 is FYNNEI in the germline V gene. Between the trimmed V and J ends, which lost 6 bases and 0 bases, there was a span of 14 bases. The CDR3 covers 15 residues. In DNA, the CDR3 is TGTGCCAGCAGCCTACTGACCCCGGTGAACACTGAAGCTTTCTTT. Its translation: CASSLLTPVNTEAFF.